The present T cell receptor beta chain was sequenced within a study of OX40 agonist ivuxolimab in advanced cancers. Study information: Every 2 weeks, patients received ivuxolimab intravenously, dosed at 0.01 to 10 mg/kg. Partial responses were observed in three patients, of whom one had hepatocellular carcinoma and two had cutaneous melanoma. Whole-study findings and limits: At 0.1 to 3.0 mg/kg, CD4+ and CD8+ blood T cells expanded clonally by week 6. CD8+ T cells showed, on average, more clonal expansion than CD4+ cells.

A note on this clone: What it binds is not known.

V was clipped by 5 bases and J by 3 bases, with 14 bases between them. Germline CDR1 MNHNY, CDR2 SVGAGI (reference sequence). The CDR3 covers 14 residues. Profiling relied on immunoSEQ multiplex PCR, and the TCRdb table lists in-frame clones only, not all of them. The profile shows some 130,000 clones, 85% to 95% of them singletons. The receptor's source is an adult with an advanced solid tumor such as melanoma, head and neck, liver or kidney cancer. The source was CD4+ or CD8+ T cells sorted from blood, collected in a trial of the OX40 agonist ivuxolimab. This rearrangement joins TRBV6-6 to TRBJ2-7; tentatively, D is TRBD1 or TRBD2 (5 bases each). The CDR3 loop is CASSHRDLYYEQYF. DNA of the CDR3: TGTGCCAGCAGTCACCGGGACCTATACTACGAGCAGTACTTC.